This T cell receptor beta chain was recovered during a study of spatial heterogeneity in lung cancer. As for time point: sample taken at primary tumor resection. Sequencing of whole RNA from tumor, nontumor lung or frozen PBMC involved no sorting. The donors were 55 to 85 patients with non-small cell lung cancer that was early-stage and untreated. This clonotype was observed many times. With 6 bases removed from V and 4 bases from J, the gap between germline ends came to 8 bases. Germline V gene sequence: CDR1 MDHEN, CDR2 SYDVKM. This CDR3 has 12 amino acids. Each molecule of TCR cDNA was tagged with one unique molecular identifier. In TCRdb, the 5' RACE reads were re-called with MiXCR into one record per CDR3 protein. Here the sample spans about 26,000 distinct CDR3 sequences, 10% to 15% being singletons.

This chain uses TRBV28 with TRBJ2-3; D gene unclear. The receptor was derived from a female donor with early-stage non-small cell lung cancer. The sample was PBMCs, taken at surgery. The CDR3 spells CASSLGADTQYF. DNA for the CDR3: TGTGCCAGCAGCCTTGGGGCAGATACGCAGTATTTT.